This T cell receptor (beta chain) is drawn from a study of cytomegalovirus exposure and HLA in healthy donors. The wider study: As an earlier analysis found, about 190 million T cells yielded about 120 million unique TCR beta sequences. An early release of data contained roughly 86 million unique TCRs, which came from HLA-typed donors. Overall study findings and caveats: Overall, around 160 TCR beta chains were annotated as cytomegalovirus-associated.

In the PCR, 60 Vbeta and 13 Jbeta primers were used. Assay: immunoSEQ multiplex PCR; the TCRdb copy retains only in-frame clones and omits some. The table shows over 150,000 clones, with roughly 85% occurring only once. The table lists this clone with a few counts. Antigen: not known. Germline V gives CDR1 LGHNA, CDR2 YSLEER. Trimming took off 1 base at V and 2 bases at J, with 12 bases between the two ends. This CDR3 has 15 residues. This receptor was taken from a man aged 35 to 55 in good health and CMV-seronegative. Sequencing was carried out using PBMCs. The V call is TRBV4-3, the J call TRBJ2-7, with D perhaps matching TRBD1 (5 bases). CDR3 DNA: TGCGCCAGCAGCCAAGGTCCAGGGCAGGCCTACGAGCAGTACTTC. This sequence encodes CASSQGPGQAYEQYF.